These 3 T cell receptor beta chains came from one sample sequenced in a study of cytomegalovirus exposure and HLA in healthy donors. This table comes from immunoSEQ multiplex PCR, and its TCRdb copy is limited to in-frame clones, with some not included. This table has about 150,000 clones, 75% to 90% appearing once. Sequenced sample: PBMCs. The source is a woman between 18 and 29 years old in good health and CMV-seropositive.

V gene TRBV6-6 combines with J gene TRBJ1-4, with D possibly matching TRBD1 (6 bases). Trimming cost V 8 bases and J 7 bases, with 14 bases left between them. The CDR3 extends over 13 amino acids. The germline V gene has CDR1 MNHNY and CDR2 SVGAGI (reference sequence). CDR3 in amino acids: CASRAPGVEKLFF. The DNA for the CDR3 is TGTGCCAGCCGAGCCCCAGGGGTTGAAAAACTGTTTTTT.

The genes are TRBV19 and TRBJ2-3; D call uncertain. Looked up from germline, CDR1 is LNHDA and CDR2 is SQIVND (reference sequence). Trimming left V 6 bases short and J 4 bases short, with 17 bases between. The CDR3 spans 15 residues. CDR3 DNA sequence: TGTGCCAGTAGGAACCCCCTCGCGGCTTCAGATACGCAGTATTTT. Protein product: CASRNPLAASDTQYF.

This clone was seen only once. The rearrangement uses TRBV5-1 and TRBJ2-5; 7 positions match TRBD2. The germline V gene has CDR1 SGHRS and CDR2 YFSETQ. The CDR3 is 13 amino acids. V was pared by 6 bases and J by 1 base, with 3 bases of the junction left unmatched. The CDR3 bases are TGCGCCAGCACAGCGGGGCTCCAAGAGACCCAGTACTTC. Protein: CASTAGLQETQYF.